A single sample is the source of the 16 T cell receptor beta chains below, sequenced in a study of cytomegalovirus exposure and HLA in healthy donors. The PCR was carried out with 60 Vbeta primers and 13 Jbeta primers. Produced via immunoSEQ multiplex PCR; TCRdb's table is partial and in-frame only. The sample lists 150,000 to 200,000 clones, roughly 65% occurring once. Sample: PBMCs. These receptors came from a young man in good health and CMV-seropositive.

The chain links TRBV19 to TRBJ1-2; D is uncertain. Trimming left V 4 bases short and J 1 base short, with 4 bases between. Germline V gene lookup returns CDR1 LNHDA and CDR2 SQIVND (reference sequence). This CDR3 region has 12 residues. This CDR3 reads CASSTINYGYTF. The CDR3 region has the DNA TGTGCCAGTAGTACAATTAACTATGGCTACACCTTC.

V usage is TRBV15 and J usage is TRBJ1-4; D call uncertain. Trimming removed 1 base from V and 7 bases from J, with 10 bases in between. The CDR3 is 14 amino acids. CDR1 and CDR2 (germline): LNHNV, YYDKDF (reference sequence). In DNA, the CDR3 is TGTGCCACCAGCAGAGCACGGGTGCGTGAAAAACTGTTTTTT. Amino acids: CATSRARVREKLFF. The full variable domain, completed using reference TRBV15 and TRBJ1-4, is DAMVIQNPRYQVTQFGKPVTLSCSQTLNHNVMYWYQQKSSQAPKLLFHYYDKDFNNEADTPDNFQSRRPNTSFCFLDIRSPGLGDTAMYLCATSRARVREKLFFGSGTQLSVL.

This chain connects TRBV6-1 to TRBJ1-5, with 7 bases matching TRBD1. CDR3 length: 15 residues. Germline V gene lookup returns CDR1 MNHNS and CDR2 SASEGT. After removal of 7 bases from V and 3 bases from J, the junction contained 9 bases not matched to a gene. This CDR3 reads CASTESTGINQPQHF. Written as DNA, the CDR3 is TGTGCCAGCACCGAATCGACAGGGATCAATCAGCCCCAGCATTTT.

The chain has TRBV11-2 and TRBJ1-1; 7 positions agree with TRBD1. V dropped 5 bases and J dropped 4; count of bases not matched to a gene: 10. This CDR3 spans 15 amino acids. CDR1 and CDR2 (germline): SGHAT, FQNNGV. CDR3 nucleotides: TGTGCCAGCAGCCCAACAGGGGTCGGCGTCACTGAAGCTTTCTTT. Encoded protein: CASSPTGVGVTEAFF.

The chain links TRBV19 to TRBJ2-2; TRBD1 is a possible D gene (7 bases). V dropped 5 bases and J dropped 5 bases, with 15 bases sitting between them. The germline V gene has CDR1 LNHDA and CDR2 SQIVND (reference sequence). This CDR3 contains 15 residues. CDR3 sequence reads: CASSPRAGGTGELFF. DNA for the CDR3: TGTGCCAGTAGTCCCCGGGCAGGGGGGACCGGGGAGCTGTTTTTT.

This chain joins TRBV10-3 and TRBJ1-1; D gene ambiguous. Germline CDR1 reads ENHRY; CDR2 reads SYGVKD. The CDR3 has 12 residues. The V end was cut by 6 bases, the J end by 0 bases, with 5 bases between. The DNA of the CDR3 is TGTGCCATCAGATCAATGAACACTGAAGCTTTCTTT. This translates into CAIRSMNTEAFF.

The chain joins TRBV5-1 to TRBJ1-1; D remains ambiguous. Germline V gene sequence: CDR1 SGHRS, CDR2 YFSETQ. Trimming pared 5 bases from V and 0 bases from J, leaving 8 bases between. The CDR3 has 13 amino acids. The CDR3 region has the DNA TGCGCCAGCAGGCTACAGCTGAACACTGAAGCTTTCTTT. It is translated as CASRLQLNTEAFF.

The chain links TRBV27 to TRBJ1-5; D might be TRBD1 (6 bases). This CDR3 region has 13 residues. Deletions cut 2 bases from V and 7 bases from J, with 9 bases between. Germline V gene sequence: CDR1 MNHEY, CDR2 SMNVEV (reference sequence). The DNA of the CDR3 is TGTGCCAGCAGTTTAGCGGGGGGCCAGCCCCAGCATTTT. Translation gives CASSLAGGQPQHF.

The chain has TRBV28 and TRBJ1-1, with D possibly TRBD1 on 5 matching bases. The CDR3 consists of 14 residues. V was trimmed by 8 bases and J by 4 bases, leaving 17 bases between them. Germline loops: CDR1 MDHEN, CDR2 SYDVKM. The CDR3 nucleotides read TGTGCCAGCGGGCCAGGGTTCGTCGGCACTGAAGCTTTCTTT. Protein sequence: CASGPGFVGTEAFF.

About this clone: The sample holds other DNA sequences that translate to the same CDR3. The chain combines TRBV4-1 with TRBJ2-3; TRBD2 might be the D (5 bases). Trimming removed 3 bases at V and 1 base at J, with 11 bases between. The germline V gene has CDR1 MGHRA and CDR2 YSYEKL. This CDR3 has 15 amino acids. CDR3: CASSQVPGGTDTQYF. The DNA for the CDR3 is TGCGCCAGCAGCCAGGTCCCCGGGGGCACAGATACGCAGTATTTT.

This clone was observed a handful of times. This chain uses TRBV19 with TRBJ2-7, with 9 bases identical to TRBD1. The V gene end was trimmed by 2 bases and the J gene end by 1 base; junction bases not matched to a gene: 3. There are 15 residues in the CDR3. The germline V gene has CDR1 LNHDA and CDR2 SQIVND (reference sequence). The DNA for the CDR3 is TGTGCCAGTAGTATAAGGGACAGGGAGTCCTACGAGCAGTACGTC. It encodes CASSIRDRESYEQYV.

This chain links TRBV14 with TRBJ1-1; maybe TRBD1 (5 bases). Germline V gene sequence: CDR1 SGHDN, CDR2 FVKESK. The CDR3 is 13 residues long. Trimming took off 2 bases at V and 3 bases at J, with 7 bases between the two ends. DNA of the CDR3: TGTGCCAGCAGCCAAACGGGGGACACTGAAGCTTTCTTT. Amino acids: CASSQTGDTEAFF.

A remark on this clone: This same CDR3 is encoded by further DNA sequences in the sample. The rearrangement links TRBV28 to TRBJ2-5, with no clear D. The germline V gene has CDR1 MDHEN and CDR2 SYDVKM. This CDR3 spans 13 amino acids. Trimming took 6 bases from V and 2 from J, leaving 10 bases between them. CDR3: CASSLRGQETQYF. The CDR3 region has the DNA TGTGCCAGCAGCCTAAGAGGTCAAGAGACCCAGTACTTC.

This clone appeared a few times. The V call is TRBV29-1, the J call TRBJ2-1; possible D gene TRBD2, 7 bases. The CDR3 contains 15 residues. In germline, CDR1 is SQVTM, CDR2 ANQGSEA. V was cut by 6 bases and J by 4 bases, with 19 bases left in between. CDR3 sequence: CSVREGGSGYNEQFF. CDR3 nucleotides: TGCAGCGTGAGGGAGGGGGGTTCCGGGTACAATGAGCAGTTCTTC.

V usage is TRBV6-1 and J usage is TRBJ1-2, with no clear D. CDR1 is MNHNS, CDR2 SASEGT, per germline. The CDR3 has 13 residues. Deletions cut 11 bases from V and 0 bases from J, with 13 bases between. The chain's CDR3 is CAGSSEANYGYTF. CDR3 DNA sequence: TGTGCCGGTTCAAGCGAAGCTAACTATGGCTACACCTTC.

This clone has only one observation. The chain carries TRBV4-2 and TRBJ2-5, with D perhaps matching TRBD1 (6 bases). V was clipped by 1 base and J by 5 bases, with 20 bases between them. CDR1 and CDR2 (germline): LGHNA, YNFKEQ. This CDR3 has 17 residues. In DNA form, the CDR3 reads TGTGCCAGCAGCCAAGGTGGTCAGGGGCTAGTTTTGGAGACCCAGTACTTC. It encodes CASSQGGQGLVLETQYF.